The clone carrying this TCR beta chain was observed a few times. The data stem from a study of identical twins. V was pared by 7 bases and J by 2 bases, with 12 bases between. Germline CDR1 and CDR2: SQVTM and ANQGSEA. The CDR3 is 12 amino acids. TCRdb used MiXCR to reprocess the 5' RACE reads, holding one entry per CDR3 protein. The profile shows about 530,000 distinct CDR3 sequences, about 15% of them singletons. These data were also reused for a study on yellow fever vaccine responses in identical twins.

J is TRBJ2-7 and V is TRBV29-1; no clear D. The TCR sequence derives from a woman aged 18-29 years in good health. Sequencing was carried out using CD4+ T cells sorted from blood. CDR3 sequence (DNA): TGCAGCGGCCTGACACATACCTACGAGCAGTACTTC. Residues: CSGLTHTYEQYF.